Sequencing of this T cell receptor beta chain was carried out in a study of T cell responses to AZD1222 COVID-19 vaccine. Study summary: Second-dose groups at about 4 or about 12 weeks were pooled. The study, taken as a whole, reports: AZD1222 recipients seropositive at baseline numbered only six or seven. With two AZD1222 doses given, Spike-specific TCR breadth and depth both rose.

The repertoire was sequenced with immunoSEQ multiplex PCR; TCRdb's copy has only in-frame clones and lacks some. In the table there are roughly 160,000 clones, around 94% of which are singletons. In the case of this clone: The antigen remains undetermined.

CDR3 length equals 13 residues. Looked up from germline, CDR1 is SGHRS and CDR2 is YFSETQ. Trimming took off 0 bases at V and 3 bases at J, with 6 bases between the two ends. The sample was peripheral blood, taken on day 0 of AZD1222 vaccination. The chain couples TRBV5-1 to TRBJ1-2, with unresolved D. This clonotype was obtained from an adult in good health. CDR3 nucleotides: TGCGCCAGCAGCTTGGGGACGGACTATGGCTACACCTTC. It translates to CASSLGTDYGYTF.